This T cell receptor beta chain was identified in a study of response to subunit inactivated influenza vaccine. This clonotype was observed a few times. Using its own MiXCR run on the RT-PCR reads, TCRdb lists one record per CDR3 protein. The table records more than 150,000 distinct CDR3 sequences, about 9% of them present only once. V dropped 2 bases and J dropped 8 bases, with 16 bases sitting between them. Germline CDR1 and CDR2: SGHRS and YFSETQ. This CDR3 comprises 15 residues. The sample was non-naive T cells sorted from PBMCs, taken on the day of vaccination. This sequence was found in a man aged 50 or older who received an inactivated influenza vaccine. The chain couples TRBV5-1 to TRBJ2-2; TRBD1 is a possible D gene (5 bases). The DNA for the CDR3 is TGCGCCAGCAGCTTAGAGCCCGGACGGACAGGGGAGCTGTTTTTT. Translating it yields CASSLEPGRTGELFF.